This record looks at one T cell receptor (beta chain) sequence and its context. V was clipped by 6 bases and J by 3 bases, with 14 bases between them. The germline gives CDR1 MNHEY, CDR2 SVGAGI. The CDR3 sequence is 14 residues long. This specimen comes from a study of OX40 agonist ivuxolimab in advanced cancers. Sequencing used immunoSEQ multiplex PCR; TCRdb keeps in-frame clones, though not all of them. The top ten clones hold 27% of a sample with more than 60,000 clones, 84% of them seen once. The chain is built from TRBV6-5 and TRBJ1-2; no firm D call. The sample here was CD4+ or CD8+ T cells sorted from blood, taken in a trial of the OX40 agonist ivuxolimab. This receptor was taken from an adult with an advanced solid tumor such as melanoma, head and neck, liver or kidney cancer. CDR3 sequence reads: CASSPLSEDYGYTF. The CDR3 DNA reads TGTGCCAGCAGCCCCCTTAGTGAAGACTATGGCTACACCTTC.